These T cell receptor beta chains were read from a single sample in a study of molecular identifiers for immune sequencing clone quantification. TCRdb fed the PCR reads into MiXCR, producing one record per CDR3 protein. The data contain over 600,000 distinct CDR3 sequences, about 20% of them singletons. The sample taken for sequencing was naive CD8+ T cells from blood, with Jurkat cell RNA spiked in. These receptors originate from a human donor in good health. Some libraries in this study had Jurkat cell RNA spiked in. CDR3s include the opening cysteine and the closing phenylalanine or tryptophan. D genes are given only for firm matches. Only some rows state a clone size, as once, few, many or a class for expanded clones.

few	TRBD1	TRBV6-2/TRBV6-3	TRBJ1-5	CASSYPSGTGGGQPQHF	TGTGCCAGCAGTTACCCCTCCGGGACAGGGGGCGGTCAGCCCCAGCATTTT
many	TRBD2	TRBV6-1	TRBJ2-7	CASLGGLAGVYEQYF	TGTGCCAGCTTAGGGGGGCTAGCGGGAGTCTACGAGCAGTACTTC
many	.	TRBV5-1	TRBJ2-7	CASSLAVLYEQYF	TGCGCCAGCAGCTTGGCCGTGCTCTACGAGCAGTACTTC
many	.	TRBV29-1	TRBJ2-7	CSVEWAGSPYEQYF	TGCAGCGTTGAATGGGCAGGGTCTCCCTACGAGCAGTACTTC
few	TRBD1	TRBV4-3	TRBJ2-2	CASSPTDRGLNGELFF	TGCGCCAGCAGCCCCACGGACAGGGGGTTGAACGGGGAGCTGTTTTTT
many	.	TRBV9	TRBJ2-3	CASSGREVVGGFTDTQYF	TGTGCCAGCAGCGGTAGAGAGGTCGTCGGGGGCTTCACAGATACGCAGTATTTT
many	.	TRBV14	TRBJ2-7	CASSPRGTLTYEQYF	TGTGCCAGCAGCCCCCGAGGGACTTTGACCTACGAGCAGTACTTC
many	TRBD2	TRBV5-5	TRBJ2-1	CASSSGLEGNNEQFF	TGTGCCAGCAGCTCTGGACTAGAGGGGAACAATGAGCAGTTCTTC
.	TRBD1	TRBV30	TRBJ2-7	CACSTGGLPYEQYF	TGTGCCTGTTCAACAGGGGGCCTACCCTACGAGCAGTACTTC
many	TRBD1	TRBV7-9	TRBJ1-5	CASSEGQGGNQPQHF	TGTGCCAGCAGTGAAGGACAGGGCGGCAATCAGCCCCAGCATTTT
.	TRBD1	TRBV28	TRBJ1-1	CASSSSILRGTELNTEAFF	TGTGCCAGCAGTTCCTCTATCCTTCGAGGGACAGAACTGAACACTGAAGCTTTCTTT
many	.	TRBV25-1	TRBJ1-5	CASSDGAYNQPQHF	TGTGCCAGCAGTGACGGGGCATACAATCAGCCCCAGCATTTT
many	.	TRBV12-3/TRBV12-4	TRBJ2-3	CASSPDMGDTQYF	TGTGCCAGCAGTCCGGACATGGGGGATACGCAGTATTTT
many	TRBD2	TRBV5-6	TRBJ2-4	CASSPSGELQNIQYF	TGTGCCAGCAGTCCTAGCGGGGAGCTACAAAACATTCAGTACTTC
many	.	TRBV6-2/TRBV6-3	TRBJ1-1	CASSYWQNTEAFF	TGTGCCAGCAGTTACTGGCAGAACACTGAAGCTTTCTTT
many	TRBD2	TRBV30	TRBJ2-1	CAWSGTSGLYNEQFF	TGTGCCTGGTCCGGGACTAGCGGACTATACAATGAGCAGTTCTTC
many	.	TRBV20-1	TRBJ2-5	CSAGDSLRGETQYF	TGCAGTGCGGGCGACAGCCTCCGGGGAGAGACCCAGTACTTC
many	.	TRBV5-6	TRBJ2-3	CASSGAISTDTQYF	TGTGCCAGCAGCGGCGCTATAAGCACAGATACGCAGTATTTT
many	.	TRBV27	TRBJ2-3	CASSLNSRSGYTDTQYF	TGTGCCAGCAGTTTAAATTCCAGAAGCGGATACACAGATACGCAGTATTTT
many	.	TRBV12-3/TRBV12-4	TRBJ2-3	CASSLAPRPGKGTQYF	TGTGCCAGCAGTTTAGCGCCCAGGCCGGGTAAAGGTACGCAGTATTTT
.	.	TRBV14	TRBJ2-7	CASSQVEGVAYEQYF	TGTGCCAGCAGCCAAGTCGAGGGGGTGGCCTACGAGCAGTACTTC
many	.	TRBV6-5	TRBJ2-5	CASKETGETQYF	TGTGCCAGCAAAGAGACCGGGGAGACCCAGTACTTC
.	.	TRBV4-3	TRBJ1-3	CASSQVKGSGNTIYF	TGCGCCAGCAGCCAAGTAAAGGGATCCGGAAACACCATATATTTT
once	.	TRBV27	TRBJ1-5	CASSFLYGTNQPQHF	TGTGCCAGCAGTTTCCTCTATGGGACCAATCAGCCCCAGCATTTT
.	TRBD1	TRBV20-1	TRBJ2-7	CSARDRPDRGQSLYEQYF	TGCAGTGCTAGAGATCGCCCCGATAGGGGACAGTCCCTCTACGAGCAGTACTTC
many	.	TRBV30	TRBJ2-6	CAWSGLANVLTF	TGTGCCTGGAGTGGTTTGGCCAACGTCCTGACTTTC
many	.	TRBV19	TRBJ1-1	CASSIVDSGNTEAFF	TGTGCCAGTAGTATAGTGGACAGCGGGAACACTGAAGCTTTCTTT
.	.	TRBV6-5	TRBJ2-3	CVSSYGGTDTQYF	TGTGTCAGCAGTTACGGCGGCACAGATACGCAGTATTTT
many	.	TRBV7-9	TRBJ2-6	CASSSARTVSGANVLTF	TGTGCCAGCAGCTCCGCTCGGACCGTTTCTGGGGCCAACGTCCTGACTTTC
many	.	TRBV23-1	TRBJ1-5	CASSQSGDQPQHF	TGCGCCAGCAGTCAATCGGGGGATCAGCCCCAGCATTTT
many	.	TRBV11-2	TRBJ2-7	CASRETTAYEQYF	TGTGCCAGCAGGGAAACTACTGCCTACGAGCAGTACTTC
many	.	TRBV9	TRBJ1-4	CASSVGAYGEKLFF	TGTGCCAGCAGCGTTGGGGCCTACGGTGAAAAACTGTTTTTT
many	.	TRBV5-6	TRBJ2-3	CASSFPPTDTDTQYF	TGTGCCAGCAGCTTTCCGCCGACAGACACAGATACGCAGTATTTT
.	.	TRBV6-5	TRBJ2-1	CASSYIWGDNEQFF	TGTGCCAGCAGTTACATATGGGGCGACAATGAGCAGTTCTTC
many	.	TRBV30	TRBJ2-7	CAWSADSYEQYF	TGTGCCTGGAGTGCGGACTCCTACGAGCAGTACTTC
.	.	TRBV20-1	TRBJ2-3	CSAPGVRDTQYF	TGCAGTGCTCCGGGGGTCAGAGATACGCAGTATTTT
few	TRBD1	TRBV7-9	TRBJ2-1	CASSPAGQGLSYNEQFF	TGTGCCAGCAGCCCCGCGGGACAGGGATTATCCTACAATGAGCAGTTCTTC
.	.	TRBV12-3/TRBV12-4	TRBJ2-3	CASRVGTDTQYF	TGTGCCAGCAGGGTAGGCACAGATACGCAGTATTTT
many	.	TRBV12-3/TRBV12-4	TRBJ2-5	CASTSWGETQYF	TGTGCCAGCACCTCCTGGGGGGAGACCCAGTACTTC
few	.	TRBV6-5	TRBJ2-1	CASSYMGHYEQFF	TGTGCCAGCAGTTACATGGGACACTATGAGCAGTTCTTC
few	.	TRBV20-1	TRBJ1-5	CSARDGNQPQHF	TGCAGTGCTAGGGACGGTAATCAGCCCCAGCATTTT
.	.	TRBV19	TRBJ2-5	CAISMRLAPIQETQYF	TGTGCCATTAGTATGCGGCTAGCGCCCATCCAAGAGACCCAGTACTTC
many	TRBD2	TRBV20-1	TRBJ2-5	CSARVTSGGPPGTQYF	TGCAGTGCTAGAGTTACTAGCGGGGGGCCACCGGGGACCCAGTACTTC
many	.	TRBV18	TRBJ1-5	CASSPFADSNQPQHF	TGTGCCAGCTCACCATTTGCGGACAGTAATCAGCCCCAGCATTTT
.	TRBD1	TRBV6-1	TRBJ1-6	CASKGQGVQNSPLHF	TGTGCCAGCAAGGGACAGGGGGTCCAAAATTCACCCCTCCACTTT
many	TRBD1	TRBV6-2/TRBV6-3	TRBJ1-5	CASTREYEGAGNQPQHF	TGTGCCAGCACCCGAGAATATGAGGGGGCGGGCAATCAGCCCCAGCATTTT
many	.	TRBV7-9	TRBJ2-5	CASSPGIGQETQYF	TGTGCCAGCAGCCCGGGGATCGGCCAAGAGACCCAGTACTTC
many	TRBD2	TRBV4-3	TRBJ2-3	CASSQDLRLAGFYRTDTQYF	TGCGCCAGCAGCCAAGATCTCAGGCTAGCGGGTTTTTACCGCACAGATACGCAGTATTTT
many	.	TRBV27	TRBJ2-3	CASSRTRAGTDTQYF	TGTGCCAGCAGTCGTACTCGTGCGGGCACAGATACGCAGTATTTT
many	.	TRBV27	TRBJ2-5	CASSSTVANIVTQYF	TGTGCCAGCAGTTCCACAGTTGCGAACATTGTGACCCAGTACTTC
many	.	TRBV4-1	TRBJ1-1	CASSRLTGSDTEAFF	TGCGCCAGCAGCCGCCTAACAGGGTCCGACACTGAAGCTTTCTTT
many	TRBD1	TRBV6-5	TRBJ2-7	CASSYDGQGTYEQYF	TGTGCCAGCAGTTACGATGGACAGGGCACCTACGAGCAGTACTTC
.	.	TRBV20-1	TRBJ2-1	CSARGGVTYNEQFF	TGCAGTGCTAGAGGGGGGGTGACCTACAATGAGCAGTTCTTC
many	.	TRBV12-3/TRBV12-4	TRBJ2-3	CASGSELRDTDTQYF	TGTGCCAGCGGGTCTGAGCTCCGAGACACAGATACGCAGTATTTT
few	.	TRBV9	TRBJ2-1	CASSPNPGDEQFF	TGTGCCAGCAGCCCGAACCCAGGCGATGAGCAGTTCTTC